The source of this T cell receptor (beta chain) is a study of blood T cell repertoires in COVID-19. Study context: T cells, B-cell-depleted T cells, or PBMCs provided the cDNA or gDNA that served as material.

Seattle participants joined during active infection and were tracked over time. CDR3 length: 13 amino acids. Trimming cost V 1 base and J 1 base, with 4 bases left between them. The germline V gene encodes CDR1 PRHDT and CDR2 FYEKMQ (reference sequence). This clone was detected once. The protocol was immunoSEQ multiplex PCR, while the TCRdb copy is restricted to in-frame clones and leaves out a portion. This sample has about 420,000 clones; over 85% occur once, and the top ten carry less than 0.95%. The clonotype originates from a man in his late teens or twenties with COVID-19, enrolled during active disease. This sequence joins TRBV13 and TRBJ1-1; no firm D call. Sequencing was done on a sample of peripheral blood. CDR3 DNA sequence: TGTGCCAGCAGCTTAGACAGGAACACTGAAGCTTTCTTT. It specifies CASSLDRNTEAFF.